The rows below give T cell receptor beta chains drawn from one sample of a study of T cell responses to AZD1222 COVID-19 vaccine. This table comes from immunoSEQ multiplex PCR, and its TCRdb copy is limited to in-frame clones, with some not included. The repertoire has roughly 120,000 clones, approximately 90% of them found once; the top ten carry around 6%. The source material was peripheral blood, sampled 28 days after the second AZD1222 dose. These receptors all come from an adult who received the AZD1222 COVID-19 vaccine. Each CDR3 is given with its conserved first and last residue. Fields, in order: D gene, clone size, J gene, V gene, CDR3 DNA, CDR3 protein. The D gene is left open where the match is weak. Rows give clone size only sometimes, using once, few, many, or a class for an expanded clone.

D: TRBD2; size: -; J: TRBJ2-3; V: TRBV5-4; DNA: TGTGCCAGCAGCGCCGCTAGCGGGGTGACAGATACGCAGTATTTT; CDR3: CASSAASGVTDTQYF
D: -; size: -; J: TRBJ2-7; V: TRBV5-1; DNA: TGCGCCAGCAGCTTACGGCTCGCAGGGGATTATGATAGTTCCTACGAGCAGTACTTC; CDR3: CASSLRLAGDYDSSYEQYF
D: TRBD1; size: -; J: TRBJ1-2; V: TRBV9; DNA: TGTGCCAGCAGCGTTGGGACAGACTATGGCTACACCTTC; CDR3: CASSVGTDYGYTF
D: -; size: -; J: TRBJ1-5; V: TRBV3-1/TRBV3-2; DNA: TGTGCCAGCAGCCTCGGACAGCTAGGCAATCAGCCCCAGCATTTT; CDR3: CASSLGQLGNQPQHF
D: -; size: -; J: TRBJ1-1; V: TRBV19; DNA: TGTGCCAGTAGTATTATGGGGACGAACACTGAAGCTTTCTTT; CDR3: CASSIMGTNTEAFF
D: -; size: -; J: TRBJ2-3; V: TRBV19; DNA: TGTGCCAGTAGTATCGGACGAGATACGCAGTATTTT; CDR3: CASSIGRDTQYF
D: -; size: -; J: TRBJ2-3; V: TRBV2; DNA: TGTGCCAGCAAAACGACTAGCACAGATACGCAGTATTTT; CDR3: CASKTTSTDTQYF
D: -; size: once; J: TRBJ1-2; V: TRBV6-5; DNA: TGTGCCAGCAGTTACTCTCGTCCCTATGGCTACACCTTC; CDR3: CASSYSRPYGYTF
D: -; size: -; J: TRBJ2-1; V: TRBV5-1; DNA: TGCGCCAGCAGCGTGGACTACAATGAGCAGTTCTTC; CDR3: CASSVDYNEQFF
D: -; size: -; J: TRBJ1-1; V: TRBV5-1; DNA: TGCGCCAGCAGCTTATTAAACACTGAAGCTTTCTTT; CDR3: CASSLLNTEAFF
D: -; size: -; J: TRBJ2-5; V: TRBV12-3/TRBV12-4; DNA: TGTGCCAGCAGTAAGGGGGTCCCAGAGACCCAGTACTTC; CDR3: CASSKGVPETQYF
D: -; size: -; J: TRBJ1-1; V: TRBV5-1; DNA: TGCGCCAGCAGCACCACCGGGACGGCGAACACTGAAGCTTTCTTT; CDR3: CASSTTGTANTEAFF
D: -; size: -; J: TRBJ1-1; V: TRBV9; DNA: TGTGCCAGCAGCCCCCACGGGGGCGGCACTGAAGCTTTCTTT; CDR3: CASSPHGGGTEAFF
D: -; size: -; J: TRBJ1-1; V: TRBV28; DNA: TGTGCCAGCAGTTTAGTCCTCACTGAAGCTTTCTTT; CDR3: CASSLVLTEAFF
D: -; size: -; J: TRBJ1-1; V: TRBV3-1/TRBV3-2; DNA: TGTGCCAGCAGCCAAGTAGGGACCCTGGGGGCTTTCTTT; CDR3: CASSQVGTLGAFF
D: -; size: -; J: TRBJ2-5; V: TRBV11-2; DNA: TGTGCCAGCAGCTTTTCAGGCCAAACATACCAAGAGACCCAGTACTTC; CDR3: CASSFSGQTYQETQYF
D: -; size: -; J: TRBJ2-2; V: TRBV5-1; DNA: TGCGCCAGCTCACGGGTGTGGGGGACCGGGGAGCTGTTTTTT; CDR3: CASSRVWGTGELFF